This T cell receptor (beta chain) was profiled in a study of cytomegalovirus exposure and HLA in healthy donors. The PCR was carried out with 60 Vbeta primers and 13 Jbeta primers. Assay used: immunoSEQ multiplex PCR; TCRdb lists only in-frame clones, some missing. The data hold 130,000 to 150,000 clones, with around two thirds observed a single time. This clone appeared once. What it recognizes is unknown. Whole-study results and caveats: In a later analysis, an Asian-associated ancestry cluster reportedly showed fewer N-insertions than the roughly 730-donor mean. It was assumed in the presence/absence analyses that sequencing depth was roughly uniform across donors. Specific recognition of CMV antigens was confirmed in vitro for a few chains (all CMV-associated).

Germline lookup yields CDR1 SGHVS and CDR2 FQNEAQ. The CDR3 spans 13 residues. The V and J ends lost 0 bases and 4 bases respectively, with 6 bases between them. This receptor was obtained from a man aged 18 to 30 in good health and CMV-seropositive. Sequencing was performed on PBMCs. The V and J genes are TRBV7-8 and TRBJ1-2; D might be TRBD1 (5 bases). In DNA, the CDR3 is TGTGCCAGCAGCTTAGCAGGGGTCTATGGCTACACCTTC. Translation: CASSLAGVYGYTF. Variable domain in full (rest from reference TRBV7-8 and TRBJ1-2): GAGVSQSPRYKVAKRGQDVALRCDPISGHVSLFWYQQALGQGPEFLTYFQNEAQLDKSGLPSDRFFAERPEGSVSTLKIQRTQQEDSAVYLCASSLAGVYGYTFGSGTRLTVV.